The following is a TCR beta chain sequence with its context. Its target is not known. Documented treatment: roughly ten-day PBMC culture with coronavirus spike peptide pools or control peptides (ViraFEST assay). These data come from a study of vaccination and CD4 T cells after COVID-19. The wider study: Two of the convalescents were Hispanic, and convalescents were six males and four females.

An Oncomine TCR Beta short-read assay was used to sequence the DNA from cultured CD4+ T cells. MiXCR, run by TCRdb on the PCR reads, gives a single entry per CDR3 protein. The sample contains about 16,000 distinct CDR3 sequences, 30% to 45% of which appear only once. The CDR3 runs 13 residues. The germline V gene encodes CDR1 SGHTA and CDR2 FQGNSA. V lost 5 bases and J lost 3; bases outside the gene matches: 3. The TCR sequence derives from a human donor with COVID-19. The sequencing sample was made of cultured CD4+ T cells from blood. The V call is TRBV7-2, the J call TRBJ2-7, with TRBD1 identical over 8 bases. CDR3 sequence (DNA): TGTGCCAGCAGCCCGGACAGGGACTACGAGCAGTACTTC. It codes for CASSPDRDYEQYF.